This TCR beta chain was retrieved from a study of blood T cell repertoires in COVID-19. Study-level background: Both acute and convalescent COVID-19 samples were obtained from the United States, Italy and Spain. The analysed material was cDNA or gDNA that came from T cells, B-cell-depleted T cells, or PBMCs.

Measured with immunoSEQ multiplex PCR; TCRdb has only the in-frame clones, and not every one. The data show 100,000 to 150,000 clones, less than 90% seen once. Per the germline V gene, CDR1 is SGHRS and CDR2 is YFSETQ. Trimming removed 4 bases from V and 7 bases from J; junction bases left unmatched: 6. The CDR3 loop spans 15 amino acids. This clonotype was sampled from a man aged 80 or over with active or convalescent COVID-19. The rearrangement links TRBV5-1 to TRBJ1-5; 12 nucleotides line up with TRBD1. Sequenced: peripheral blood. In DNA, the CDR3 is TGCGCCAGCAGCGAGGGACAGGGGGCTTGGCAGCCCCAGCATTTT. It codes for CASSEGQGAWQPQHF.